These 25 T cell receptor beta chains came from one sample sequenced in a study of T-cell memory formation after mild COVID-19. MiXCR, run by TCRdb on the 5' RACE reads, gives a single entry per CDR3 protein. The profile covers 250,000 to 350,000 distinct CDR3 sequences, with roughly an eighth appearing a single time and 21% taken by the ten largest. Sequencing was done on a sample of PBMCs or a T cell subset sorted from them (not recorded which). All receptors come from a young man who had mild COVID-19 (a few samples of this study predate the infection). Cell type and time point are not known.

This clonotype was seen a few times. The V gene is TRBV6-4, the J gene TRBJ2-7; 11 bases align to TRBD1. This CDR3 comprises 18 residues. With V trimmed by 6 bases and J by 0 bases, 13 bases remained unmatched. Germline V gene data show CDR1 as MRHNA and CDR2 as SNTAGT. The CDR3 loop reads CASSSLETGTGGSYEQYV. The CDR3 nucleotides are TGTGCCAGCAGCTCACTCGAGACCGGGACAGGGGGCTCCTACGAGCAGTACGTC.

The V and J genes are TRBV19 and TRBJ2-7; D is possibly TRBD1 (5 bases). Deletions cut 7 bases from V and 2 bases from J, with 18 bases between. This CDR3 comprises 15 residues. Germline V gives CDR1 LNHDA, CDR2 SQIVND (reference sequence). The CDR3 DNA reads as TGTGCCAGTAAGAAGGGGCAGGGCACGACCTACGAGCAGTACTTC. Translating it yields CASKKGQGTTYEQYF.

The chain has TRBV7-2 and TRBJ1-4; D uncertain. V was shortened by 2 bases and J by 10 bases, with 11 bases between the two germline ends. CDR1 is SGHTA and CDR2 is FQGNSA in the germline V gene. The CDR3 loop spans 13 amino acids. The CDR3 loop reads CASSLYPSAKLFF. The CDR3 bases are TGTGCCAGCAGCTTATACCCGAGCGCAAAACTGTTTTTT.

V and J are TRBV4-2 and TRBJ2-2, with D unclear. The CDR3 length is 19 residues. V was trimmed by 0 bases and J by 0 bases, leaving 17 bases between them. Germline V gives CDR1 LGHNA, CDR2 YNFKEQ. This CDR3 reads CASSQEGVESRPNTGELFF. For the CDR3, the DNA is TGTGCCAGCAGCCAAGAAGGAGTAGAGAGCAGACCGAACACCGGGGAGCTGTTTTTT.

This clonotype occurred a few times. The V and J genes are TRBV9 and TRBJ1-5, with D possibly TRBD1 on 6 matching bases. Germline values: CDR1 SGDLS, CDR2 YYNGEE. The V end was cut by 0 bases, the J end by 3 bases, with 7 bases between. This CDR3 region has 14 residues. This CDR3 reads CASSVGDNNQPQHF. CDR3 nucleotides: TGTGCCAGCAGCGTAGGGGACAACAATCAGCCCCAGCATTTT.

The V gene is TRBV18, the J gene TRBJ2-7; D possibly corresponds to TRBD2 (6 bases). Germline V gene data show CDR1 as KGHSH and CDR2 as LQKENI. V was clipped by 3 bases and J by 2 bases, with 11 bases between them. CDR3 length: 14 residues. The CDR3 DNA sequence: TGTGCCAGCTCACCGGGACTCCACCCCTACGAGCAGTACTTC. It encodes CASSPGLHPYEQYF.

This clonotype was seen a few times. The chain is built from TRBV28 and TRBJ2-7, with 7 bases lining up with TRBD1. The CDR3 length is 14 residues. V lost 6 bases and J lost 2; bases outside the gene matches: 7. CDR1 is MDHEN and CDR2 is SYDVKM in the germline V gene. In nucleotides, the CDR3 is TGTGCCAGCAGCGTGGGACAGAACACCTACGAGCAGTACGTC. It encodes CASSVGQNTYEQYV.

This chain joins TRBV29-1 and TRBJ2-5, with 10 bases aligning to TRBD2. The germline V gene encodes CDR1 SQVTM and CDR2 ANQGSEA. CDR3 length: 15 amino acids. V dropped 5 bases and J dropped 3; count of bases not matched to a gene: 9. The CDR3 sequence: CSVHASGGDKETQYF. The CDR3 DNA reads TGCAGCGTTCACGCTAGCGGGGGCGATAAAGAGACCCAGTACTTC.

CDR3 region: CASSVGVGNGYTF. In nucleotides, the CDR3 is TGTGCCAGCAGCGTAGGTGTAGGGAACGGCTACACCTTC. This sequence joins TRBV9 and TRBJ1-2; D ambiguous. V was shortened by 0 bases and J by 8 bases, with 11 bases between the two germline ends. The CDR3 runs to 13 residues. Per the germline V gene, CDR1 is SGDLS and CDR2 is YYNGEE.

J is TRBJ2-2 and V is TRBV7-6; D gene uncertain. Trimming removed 2 bases from V and 8 bases from J, with 6 bases in between. Germline V gene lookup returns CDR1 SGHVS and CDR2 FNYEAQ. This CDR3 is built from 12 residues. Here the CDR3 reads CASSLWAGELFF. In DNA form, the CDR3 reads TGTGCCAGCAGCTTATGGGCTGGGGAGCTGTTTTTT.

This clonotype was seen a handful of times. The chain uses TRBV6-1 and TRBJ1-2, with D unclear. This CDR3 contains 15 residues. CDR1 and CDR2 from the germline V gene are MNHNS and SASEGT. The germline V and J ends were trimmed by 0 bases and 7 bases, with 15 bases remaining between them. The CDR3 DNA reads TGTGCCAGCAGTGAAGCGCGAGGACCTATGGGTGGCTACACCTTC. Amino acid sequence: CASSEARGPMGGYTF.

The table lists this clonotype with many counts. This rearrangement joins TRBV6-2 or TRBV6-3 to TRBJ1-5; D not certain. This CDR3 contains 13 residues. Germline CDR1 reads MNHEY; CDR2 reads SVGEGT. V was trimmed by 8 bases and J by 4 bases, leaving 12 bases between them. The CDR3 sequence: CASRAGLNQPQHF. The CDR3 nucleotides are TGTGCCAGCCGGGCGGGATTGAATCAGCCCCAGCATTTT.

The rearrangement uses TRBV5-6 and TRBJ2-7; D not certain. Deletions cut 3 bases from V and 2 bases from J, with 6 bases between. This CDR3 has 12 residues. CDR1 SGHDT and CDR2 YYEEEE come from the germline V gene. The CDR3 sequence: CASSYSAYEQYF. In DNA, the CDR3 is TGTGCCAGCAGCTACAGCGCCTACGAGCAGTACTTC.

This clonotype came up a few times. This sequence joins TRBV20-1 and TRBJ1-6, with 7 bases fitting TRBD1. Germline assignment: CDR1 DFQATT and CDR2 SNEGSKA (reference sequence). J was trimmed by 7 bases and V by 0 bases; bases with no gene match: 6. CDR3 length: 15 amino acids. CDR3 region: CSARDGGRGNSPLHF. The DNA for the CDR3 is TGCAGTGCTAGAGATGGTGGCAGGGGGAATTCACCCCTCCACTTT.

The chain recombines TRBV5-6 with TRBJ1-2; D is uncertain. Trimming left V 3 bases short and J 0 bases short, with 12 bases between. This CDR3 spans 15 amino acids. Germline V gives CDR1 SGHDT, CDR2 YYEEEE. CDR3 DNA sequence: TGTGCCAGCAGCTACAACCCTATAGCTAACTATGGCTACACCTTC. Its translation is CASSYNPIANYGYTF.

This clonotype has more than one count but fewer than ten. The genes are TRBV5-6 and TRBJ2-5, with 8 positions matching TRBD1. The CDR3 loop spans 15 amino acids. Trimming cost V 0 bases and J 9 bases; bases outside gene matches: 10. Germline V gives CDR1 SGHDT, CDR2 YYEEEE. In DNA, the CDR3 is TGTGCCAGCAGCTTGGTGGACAGGGTTCTGACGGCCCAGTACTTC. Translated: CASSLVDRVLTAQYF.

This clonotype has more than one count but fewer than ten. The genes are TRBV7-3 and TRBJ2-1, with unresolved D. V was clipped by 8 bases and J by 4 bases, with 12 bases between them. This CDR3 has 13 amino acids. CDR1 is SGHTA and CDR2 is FQGTGA in the germline V gene. The CDR3, as DNA: TGTGCCAGCTCCTCTCCCCCTTACAATGAGCAGTTCTTC. It specifies CASSSPPYNEQFF.

This sequence joins TRBV7-9 and TRBJ2-1; D not certain. This CDR3 contains 10 residues. Germline lookup yields CDR1 SEHNR and CDR2 FQNEAQ (reference sequence). V was trimmed by 11 bases and J by 9 bases, leaving 11 bases between them. The CDR3 region has the DNA TGTGCCCTAGAGGTGGGTGAGCAGTTCTTC. Its protein product is CALEVGEQFF.

This clonotype was seen a handful of times. The gene calls are TRBV7-8 and TRBJ2-2, with D hard to call. CDR3 length: 15 residues. The V end was cut by 2 bases, the J end by 3 bases, with 10 bases between. Germline V lookup: CDR1 SGHVS, CDR2 FQNEAQ. CDR3 protein: CASSLIPVYTGELFF. As DNA, the CDR3 is TGTGCCAGCAGCTTAATTCCCGTTTACACCGGGGAGCTGTTTTTT.

There are a few counts of this clonotype. The rearrangement uses TRBV15 and TRBJ2-7; the D is unclear. The germline CDR1 and CDR2 sequences are LNHNV and YYDKDF (reference sequence). The length of the CDR3 is 14 residues. V shed 3 bases and J shed 7 bases, with 16 bases lying between them. The CDR3 region has the DNA TGTGCCACCAGCAGGCGGACCGTCTTGAGGGAGCAGTACTTC. The encoded protein is CATSRRTVLREQYF.

In its sample, this clonotype was seen a few times. V and J are TRBV6-6 and TRBJ2-7; either TRBD1 or TRBD2 may supply D (5 bases each). CDR1 MNHNY and CDR2 SVGAGI come from the germline V gene (reference sequence). The ends were cut back, 0 bases at V and 5 bases at J, with 8 bases in the middle. The CDR3 has 13 residues. The CDR3 nucleotides are TGTGCCAGCAGTTACTCGAGGGGCGACGAGCAGTACGTC. It specifies CASSYSRGDEQYV.

This clonotype occurred a few times. The rearrangement joins TRBV7-2 to TRBJ2-3, with 9 bases fitting TRBD2. The trim removed 5 bases at V and 5 bases at J, leaving 14 bases unmatched. CDR1 is SGHTA and CDR2 is FQGNSA in the germline V gene. This CDR3 has 17 amino acids. The chain's CDR3 is CASSQGLAGTSGDTQYF. The CDR3 region has the DNA TGTGCCAGCAGCCAAGGGCTAGCGGGGACTTCAGGAGATACGCAGTATTTT. The complete variable domain, with remaining parts taken from reference TRBV7-2 and TRBJ2-3, reads GAGVSQSPSNKVTEKGKDVELRCDPISGHTALYWYRQSLGQGLEFLIYFQGNSAPDKSGLPSDRFSAERTGGSVSTLTIQRTQQEDSAVYLCASSQGLAGTSGDTQYFGPGTRLTVL.

The chain recombines TRBV15 with TRBJ2-7; 9 nucleotides align to TRBD2. The CDR3 is 18 residues long. The trim removed 1 base at V and 0 bases at J, leaving 10 bases unmatched. Germline CDR1 LNHNV, CDR2 YYDKDF (reference sequence). Here the CDR3 reads CATSRVELAGRISYEQYF. CDR3 DNA sequence: TGTGCCACCAGCAGAGTTGAGCTAGCGGGGCGAATCTCCTACGAGCAGTACTTC.

The V call is TRBV2, the J call TRBJ1-2, with TRBD1 identical over 9 bases. V trimming: 6 bases; J trimming: 4 bases; junction bases outside the gene matches: 3. The CDR3 is made up of 13 amino acids. The germline V gene has CDR1 SNHLY and CDR2 FYNNEI. In DNA, the CDR3 is TGTGCCAGCAGAAGACAGGGGGGCTATGGCTACACCTTC. Translation gives CASRRQGGYGYTF.

There are many counts of this clonotype. V and J are TRBV12-5 and TRBJ1-2, with D perhaps TRBD1 (5 bases). Germline CDR1 and CDR2: LGHNT and FRNRAP. This CDR3 spans 18 amino acids. V was shortened by 0 bases and J by 0 bases, with 17 bases between the two germline ends. The CDR3, as DNA: TGTGCTAGTGGTTTGGTACTGTGGGGCGTCGGCACTAACTATGGCTACACCTTC. Translation gives CASGLVLWGVGTNYGYTF.